This is a list of T cell receptor beta chains from one sample in a study of cytomegalovirus exposure and HLA in healthy donors. Method: immunoSEQ multiplex PCR; TCRdb's copy keeps in-frame clones and lacks some. The data contain 90,000 to 150,000 clones, 80% to 90% of them seen just once; the ten biggest clones take up nearly 4.5%. Sequencing was performed on PBMCs. These receptors originate from a man between 18 and 29 years old in good health and CMV-seropositive. CDR3s include the opening cysteine and the closing phenylalanine or tryptophan. A D gene is named only where the DNA matches it firmly. Clone size, where shown, is once, few, many, or a class for clones that have expanded.

j_gene,v_gene,d_gene,abundance,CDR3nt,CDR3aa
TRBJ1-3,TRBV4-2,NA,NA,TGTGCCAGCAGCCAAGAGGCCCATGGAAACACCATATATTTT,CASSQEAHGNTIYF
TRBJ1-1,TRBV5-4,NA,NA,TGTGCCAGCAGCCTAGAACATCCATGGAACACTGAAGCTTTCTTT,CASSLEHPWNTEAFF
TRBJ2-1,TRBV5-6,NA,once,TGTGCCAGCAGCTTGTTCCTACCCTCCTACAATGAGCAGTTCTTC,CASSLFLPSYNEQFF
TRBJ2-7,TRBV7-2,TRBD2,NA,TGTGCCAGCAGCCGCAAAACTAGCGGGGGAAGCGGAGAGCAGTACTTC,CASSRKTSGGSGEQYF
TRBJ1-1,TRBV19,TRBD1,NA,TGTGCCAGTAGTATAGATTCGTACAGGGGACGGACTGAAGCTTTCTTT,CASSIDSYRGRTEAFF
TRBJ2-1,TRBV10-3,NA,NA,TGTGCCATCAGAGCTGGGAGGGGGGGCTACAATGAGCAGTTCTTC,CAIRAGRGGYNEQFF
TRBJ1-1,TRBV6-6,NA,NA,TGTGCCAGCAGTTCCCGCAGGGAGGACACTGAAGCTTTCTTT,CASSSRREDTEAFF
TRBJ2-3,TRBV4-3,TRBD2,NA,TGCGCCAGCAGCCACGGACTAGCGGGTTCGGATCCTGGCACAGATACGCAGTATTTT,CASSHGLAGSDPGTDTQYF
TRBJ1-6,TRBV19,NA,NA,TGTGCCAGTAGTAAAGACGGGTATCAATCCCTCCACTTT,CASSKDGYQSLHF
TRBJ2-3,TRBV6-5,NA,NA,TGTGCCAGCAGCCCTAGCTACCGCACAGATACGCAGTATTTT,CASSPSYRTDTQYF
TRBJ2-7,TRBV7-9,TRBD1,NA,TGTGCCAGCAGCTTAGCCCGACAGGGGAAATCCTACGAGCAGTACTTC,CASSLARQGKSYEQYF
TRBJ1-4,TRBV6-1,NA,NA,TGTGCCAGCAGTGAGTCCCCAGGACATGGAGGGGAAAAACTGTTTTTT,CASSESPGHGGEKLFF
TRBJ1-2,TRBV18,TRBD1,once,TGTGCCAGCTCACCCTCCGGACAGGGTGGCTATGGCTACACCTTC,CASSPSGQGGYGYTF
TRBJ1-4,TRBV10-3,NA,NA,TGTGCCATCAGCGACAAGGACAACGGTAATGAAAAACTGTTTTTT,CAISDKDNGNEKLFF
TRBJ1-1,TRBV7-9,TRBD1,NA,TGTGCCAGCAGCCTCGCAGGGGGATTGAGGAACACTGAAGCTTTCTTT,CASSLAGGLRNTEAFF
TRBJ2-3,TRBV29-1,TRBD1,NA,TGCAGCGTCCCAGGGGGTACAGATACGCAGTATTTT,CSVPGGTDTQYF
TRBJ1-3,TRBV5-3,NA,NA,TGTGCCAGAAGCCTCTCTGTCGGGGGAGCCTCTGGAAACACCATATATTTT,CARSLSVGGASGNTIYF
TRBJ1-5,TRBV7-2,NA,NA,TGTGCCAGCAGCTTAGACAGGGCTAGCAATCAGCCCCAGCATTTT,CASSLDRASNQPQHF
TRBJ1-2,TRBV7-9,NA,NA,TGTGCCAGCAGCTTAGAGGGGCGAGATCTCTATGGCTACACCTTC,CASSLEGRDLYGYTF
TRBJ2-2,TRBV29-1,NA,NA,TGCAGCGGCCGGACAGCGAACACCGGGGAGCTGTTTTTT,CSGRTANTGELFF
TRBJ2-3,TRBV6-1,NA,NA,TGTGCCAGCAGTTATAGAGTCGGAGATACGCAGTATTTT,CASSYRVGDTQYF
TRBJ2-1,TRBV19,TRBD2,NA,TGTGCCAGCAGTGGGGGACTACGGACCTACAATGAGCAGTTCTTC,CASSGGLRTYNEQFF
TRBJ2-7,TRBV6-1,NA,few,TGTGCCAGCAGTGAATCACCGGACAGTCCCTACGAGCAGTACTTC,CASSESPDSPYEQYF
TRBJ1-6,TRBV6-5,TRBD1,NA,TGTGCCAGCAGTTATGCGGGGGGACAGACCAATTCACCCCTCCACTTT,CASSYAGGQTNSPLHF
TRBJ1-5,TRBV6-5,NA,NA,TGTGCCAGCAGCCGACCGGGGCAGCCCCAGCATTTT,CASSRPGQPQHF
TRBJ1-6,TRBV6-5,NA,NA,TGTGCCAGCAGTTACCAACAGGGTGTTGGGAATTCACCCCTCCACTTT,CASSYQQGVGNSPLHF
TRBJ1-5,TRBV28,TRBD1,NA,TGTGCCAGCAGTTTCCGACCAGAACAGGGGGTTGGCAATCAGCCCCAGCATTTT,CASSFRPEQGVGNQPQHF
TRBJ2-7,TRBV21-1,NA,few,TGTGCCAGCAGCAAGGGGACTCAGGGTGTCGAGCAGTACTTC,CASSKGTQGVEQYF
TRBJ1-2,TRBV7-9,NA,NA,TGTGCCAGCAGCTTAGAAAAGGGGGGCTACACCTTC,CASSLEKGGYTF
TRBJ1-1,TRBV20-1,NA,few,TGCAGTGCTACCCGACAGGAGCAAGCTTTCTTT,CSATRQEQAFF
TRBJ1-1,TRBV7-6,TRBD1,once,TGTGCCAGCAGCCGAGTACCGGGACAGGGGGCTGAAGCTTTCTTT,CASSRVPGQGAEAFF
TRBJ1-1,TRBV6-5,NA,NA,TGTGCCAGCAGTAGGGGGATGAACACTGAAGCTTTCTTT,CASSRGMNTEAFF
TRBJ1-2,TRBV4-3,NA,few,TGCGCCAGCCGCAGGGAAACAGGGTTGGGAGGCTACACCTTC,CASRRETGLGGYTF
TRBJ1-2,TRBV16,NA,NA,TGTGCCAGCAGCCAATCGACAGCCCAGGGCTACACCTTC,CASSQSTAQGYTF
TRBJ2-7,TRBV5-6,NA,NA,TGTGCCAGCAGCTTGGTTGGCCACGAGCAGTACTTC,CASSLVGHEQYF
TRBJ1-3,TRBV2,NA,NA,TGTGCCAGCAGTTTAAACAGGGACGAGCCTTTGATGGCCGTGGCAAGAAACACCATATATTTT,CASSLNRDEPLMAVARNTIYF
TRBJ2-3,TRBV6-5,TRBD1,NA,TGTGCCAGCAGTTACAGGGGGCTGCAAACAGATACGCAGTATTTT,CASSYRGLQTDTQYF
TRBJ2-5,TRBV10-2,TRBD2,once,TGCGCCAGCAGTGATGGGAGGGCGCGAGGCGAGACCCAGTACTTC,CASSDGRARGETQYF
TRBJ1-6,TRBV7-6,NA,NA,TGTGCCAGCAGCTTAGGGACACCGGAGAATTCACCCCTCCACTTT,CASSLGTPENSPLHF
TRBJ1-2,TRBV11-2,TRBD1,NA,TGTGCCAGCAGCTTAGCCCCGACAGGGCCGGGCTATGGCTACACCTTC,CASSLAPTGPGYGYTF
TRBJ1-2,TRBV19,NA,NA,TGTGCCAGTAGTAGCCCGGGAAATCTCGTGGGCGGCTACACCTTC,CASSSPGNLVGGYTF
TRBJ2-7,TRBV11-2,TRBD1,NA,TGTGCCAGCAGCCAGACAGGGAAATACTACGAGCAGTACTTC,CASSQTGKYYEQYF
TRBJ2-1,TRBV14,TRBD2,NA,TGTGCCAGCAGCCGAGAGTCCGGGACTAGCGCTTACAATGAGCAGTTCTTC,CASSRESGTSAYNEQFF
TRBJ2-7,TRBV27,NA,NA,TGTGCCAGCAGTCACAGTTCCAGGGTGTCGTCCTACGAGCAGTACTTC,CASSHSSRVSSYEQYF
TRBJ1-2,TRBV28,NA,NA,TGTGCCAGCAGCCCTACAGAACTCTATGGCTACACCTTC,CASSPTELYGYTF
TRBJ1-2,TRBV27,NA,NA,TGTGCCAGCAGTTTATTGCGGGGGGATGGAACGACGGCCGGATATGGCTACACCTTC,CASSLLRGDGTTAGYGYTF
TRBJ2-1,TRBV7-9,NA,NA,TGTGCCAGCAGGTCTGGCCCCCGGGACTCCAGCTCCTACAATGAGCAGTTCTTC,CASRSGPRDSSSYNEQFF
TRBJ1-5,TRBV19,TRBD1,NA,TGTGCCACCACAGGGGTTTGGGGCAGAGGGAGCAATCAGCCCCAGCATTTT,CATTGVWGRGSNQPQHF
TRBJ2-7,TRBV15,NA,NA,TGTGCCACCAGCAGTACAGAAAACTACGAGCAGTACTTC,CATSSTENYEQYF
TRBJ2-2,TRBV18,TRBD1,few,TGTGCCAGCTCACCACTACGGGGACAGAGCAACACCGGGGAGCTGTTTTTT,CASSPLRGQSNTGELFF
TRBJ1-1,TRBV29-1,NA,NA,TGCAGCGTTGCTCGAGGAATGAACACTGAAGCTTTCTTT,CSVARGMNTEAFF
TRBJ1-1,TRBV7-9,NA,NA,TGTGCCAGCACCCTTATGGAGGGGCAGACAGCTTTCTTT,CASTLMEGQTAFF
TRBJ2-1,TRBV4-2,NA,NA,TGTGCCAGCAGCCAAGAGAGCGCGGGGGCCCGAGATGAGCAGTTCTTC,CASSQESAGARDEQFF
TRBJ1-5,TRBV6-6,TRBD1,NA,TGTGCCAGCAGCCCAACCACAGGGGGCTCCTCGCCCCAGCATTTT,CASSPTTGGSSPQHF
TRBJ1-6,TRBV5-4,TRBD1,few,TGTGCCAGCAGCGGACAGGGACAGGGAGTGTCACCCCTCCACTTT,CASSGQGQGVSPLHF
TRBJ2-2,TRBV28,NA,NA,TGTGCCAGCAGTCCTCGGGACACCGGGGAGCTGTTTTTT,CASSPRDTGELFF
TRBJ2-5,TRBV25-1,NA,NA,TGTGCCAGCAGTGAGCCCAGAGGAGAGACCCAGTACTTC,CASSEPRGETQYF
TRBJ2-2,TRBV6-4,TRBD1,NA,TGTGCCAGCAGCGTAGAGGGGACAGGATCCAACACCGGGGAGCTGTTTTTT,CASSVEGTGSNTGELFF
TRBJ2-6,TRBV5-1,NA,NA,TGCGCCAGCAGCCCCCTCCCGGGGGGCGCGATCGCTGGGGCCAACGTCCTGACTTTC,CASSPLPGGAIAGANVLTF